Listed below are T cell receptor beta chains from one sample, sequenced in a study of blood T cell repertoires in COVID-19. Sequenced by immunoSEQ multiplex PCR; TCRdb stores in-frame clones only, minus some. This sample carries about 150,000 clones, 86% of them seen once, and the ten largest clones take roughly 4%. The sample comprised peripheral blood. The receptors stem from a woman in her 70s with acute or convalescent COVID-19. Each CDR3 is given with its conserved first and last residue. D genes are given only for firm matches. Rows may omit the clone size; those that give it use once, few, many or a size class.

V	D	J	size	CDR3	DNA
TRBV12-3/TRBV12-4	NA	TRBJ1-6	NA	CASSFPVSPLHF	TGTGCCAGCTCCTTTCCGGTTTCACCCCTCCACTTT
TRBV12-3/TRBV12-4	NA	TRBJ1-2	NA	CASSLGRSYGYTF	TGTGCCAGCAGTTTAGGACGGAGCTATGGCTACACCTTC
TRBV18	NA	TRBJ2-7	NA	CASSPHQEGWEQYF	TGTGCCAGCTCACCCCACCAGGAAGGTTGGGAGCAGTACTTC
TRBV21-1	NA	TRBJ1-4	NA	CASSKGDKNNEKLFF	TGTGCCAGCAGCAAAGGGGACAAGAATAATGAAAAACTGTTTTTT
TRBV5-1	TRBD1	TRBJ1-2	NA	CASSLGWDSLDTF	TGCGCCAGCAGCTTGGGTTGGGACAGCCTGGACACCTTC
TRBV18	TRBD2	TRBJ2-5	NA	CASSPGLVQETQYF	TGTGCCAGCTCACCAGGACTAGTCCAAGAGACCCAGTACTTC
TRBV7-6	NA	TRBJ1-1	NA	CASSRLKNPRGIKANTEAFF	TGTGCCAGCAGCCGACTCAAGAATCCTCGGGGGATAAAGGCGAACACTGAAGCTTTCTTT
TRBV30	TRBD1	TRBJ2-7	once	CAWSRGTGRSYEQYF	TGTGCCTGGAGTAGGGGGACAGGGAGGTCCTACGAGCAGTACTTC
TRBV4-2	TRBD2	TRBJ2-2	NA	CASRRAAGGTTANTGELFF	TGTGCCAGCAGACGGGCAGCGGGGGGTACTACCGCGAACACCGGGGAGCTGTTTTTT
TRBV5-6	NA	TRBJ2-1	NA	CASSRNQGNEQFF	TGTGCCAGCAGCCGTAACCAGGGAAATGAGCAGTTCTTC
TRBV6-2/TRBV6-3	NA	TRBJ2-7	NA	CASSYPGQAYEQYF	TGTGCCAGCAGTTACCCGGGACAAGCCTACGAGCAGTACTTC
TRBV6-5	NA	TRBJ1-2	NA	CASSYAGQGGYTF	TGTGCCAGCAGTTATGCCGGGCAGGGGGGCTACACCTTC
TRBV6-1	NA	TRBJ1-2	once	CASSEARRQRYGYTF	TGTGCCAGCAGTGAAGCGCGTCGACAGCGCTATGGCTACACCTTC
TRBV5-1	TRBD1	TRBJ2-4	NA	CASSLEGAGVKNIQYF	TGCGCCAGCAGCTTGGAGGGGGCAGGGGTCAAAAACATTCAGTACTTC
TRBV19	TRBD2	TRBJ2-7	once	CASSTATSLAGGYEQYF	TGTGCCAGTAGTACCGCGACCTCACTAGCGGGAGGCTACGAGCAGTACTTC
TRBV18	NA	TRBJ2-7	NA	CASSPDRTKTYEQYF	TGTGCCAGCTCACCAGACAGGACAAAGACCTACGAGCAGTACTTC
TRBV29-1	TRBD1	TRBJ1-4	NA	CSVGQGGGLFF	TGCAGCGTTGGACAGGGCGGTGGACTGTTTTTT
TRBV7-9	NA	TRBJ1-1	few	CASSLDWQGSFF	TGTGCCAGCAGCTTAGACTGGCAGGGATCTTTCTTT
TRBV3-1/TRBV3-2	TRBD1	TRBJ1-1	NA	CASSQEGTGVRTEAFF	TGTGCCAGCAGCCAAGAAGGGACAGGCGTTAGAACTGAAGCTTTCTTT
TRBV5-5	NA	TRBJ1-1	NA	CASSFGDTTEAFF	TGTGCCAGCAGCTTTGGCGACACAACTGAAGCTTTCTTT
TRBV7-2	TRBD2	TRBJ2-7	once	CASSLALARGYEQYF	TGTGCCAGCAGCTTAGCACTAGCGCGGGGCTACGAGCAGTACTTC
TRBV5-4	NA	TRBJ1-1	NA	CASSQGQRNTEAFF	TGTGCCAGCAGCCAAGGACAGAGGAACACTGAAGCTTTCTTT
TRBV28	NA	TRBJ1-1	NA	CASSKPFMNTEAFF	TGTGCCAGCAGCAAGCCGTTCATGAACACTGAAGCTTTCTTT
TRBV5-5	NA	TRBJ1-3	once	CASSFQTGTGNTIYF	TGTGCCAGCAGCTTTCAAACAGGGACTGGAAACACCATATATTTT
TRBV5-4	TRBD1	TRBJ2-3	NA	CASSLAGRGLGDTQYF	TGTGCCAGCAGCTTGGCAGGCAGGGGGCTCGGAGATACGCAGTATTTT
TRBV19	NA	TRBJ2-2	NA	CASSIGGGTGELFF	TGTGCCAGTAGTATAGGAGGGGGCACCGGGGAGCTGTTTTTT